The 21 T cell receptor beta chains reported below all come from one sample, sequenced in a study of graft-versus-host responses after intestinal transplantation. Tissue from the graft was processed to free its intraepithelial and lamina propria lymphocytes. Here immunoSEQ multiplex PCR was the method, and the copy in TCRdb shows in-frame clones only, minus some. This sample carries around 37,000 clones, around 90% of them seen once, and the ten largest clones take over 15%. The sample here was ileum tissue, taken about 200 days after intestinal transplant. These receptors were collected from a human patient who received an intestinal transplant, so some T cells may come from the graft donor.

This chain connects TRBV28 to TRBJ2-2; D uncertain. Trimming took off 5 bases at V and 7 bases at J, with 14 bases between the two ends. Germline V CDR1 and CDR2: MDHEN, SYDVKM. This CDR3 is 14 amino acids long. CDR3 region: CASSPPLSGGELFF. The CDR3, as DNA: TGTGCCAGCAGTCCTCCATTAAGTGGCGGGGAGCTGTTTTTT. Full variable domain (remainder filled in from reference TRBV28 and TRBJ2-2): DVKVTQSSRYLVKRTGEKVFLECVQDMDHENMFWYRQDPGLGLRLIYFSYDVKMKEKGDIPEGYSVSREKKERFSLILESASTNQTSMYLCASSPPLSGGELFFGEGSRLTVL.

V usage is TRBV13 and J usage is TRBJ2-5, with TRBD2 matching 11 bases. The germline V gene encodes CDR1 PRHDT and CDR2 FYEKMQ (reference sequence). The CDR3 loop spans 18 amino acids. V shed 5 bases, J shed 6 bases, and the junction held 17 bases outside the gene matches. The CDR3 nucleotides read TGTGCCAGCAGCCGAGTTGTAGCGTCTAGCGGGGGGACGAAGACCCAGTACTTC. It encodes CASSRVVASSGGTKTQYF.

The rearrangement joins TRBV9 to TRBJ2-1, with D possibly matching TRBD2 (5 bases). This CDR3 contains 13 residues. Germline-derived CDR1 and CDR2 are SGDLS and YYNGEE. Trimming pared 4 bases from V and 9 bases from J, leaving 14 bases between. The CDR3 DNA reads as TGTGCCAGCAGCTCCCGGGGTGGTGTTGAGCAGTTCTTC. It yields the protein CASSSRGGVEQFF.

The genes are TRBV6-6 and TRBJ2-2, with 7 bases fitting TRBD2. CDR1 MNHNY and CDR2 SVGAGI come from the germline V gene (reference sequence). J lost 6 bases, V lost 5 bases, and 0 bases had no gene match. CDR3 length equals 12 residues. The CDR3 coding sequence is TGTGCCAGCAGTAGCGGGGCCGGGGAGCTGTTTTTT. The encoded protein is CASSSGAGELFF.

The rearrangement uses TRBV4-2 and TRBJ2-3; D may be TRBD2 (6 bases). Per the germline V gene, CDR1 is LGHNA and CDR2 is YNFKEQ. V lost 4 bases, J lost 2 bases, and 13 bases lay in between. This CDR3 comprises 15 residues. The CDR3 is CASSRTTGITDTQYF. CDR3 coding DNA: TGTGCCAGCAGCCGGACTACAGGTATCACAGATACGCAGTATTTT.

The chain joins TRBV6-5 to TRBJ2-1, with TRBD2 matching over 11 bases. Trimming removed 3 bases from V and 7 bases from J; junction bases left unmatched: 5. The CDR3 has 15 residues. Germline V gives CDR1 MNHEY, CDR2 SVGAGI. This chain's CDR3 is CASSYLAGGANEQFF. The CDR3 DNA follows: TGTGCCAGCAGTTATTTAGCGGGAGGGGCTAATGAGCAGTTCTTC.

This chain joins TRBV4-2 and TRBJ2-2; 7 nucleotides align to TRBD1. There are 16 residues in the CDR3. CDR1 is LGHNA and CDR2 is YNFKEQ in the germline V gene. V was pared by 1 base and J by 4 bases, with 6 bases of the junction left unmatched. CDR3 DNA: TGTGCCAGCAGCCAAGTCTCAGGGGGACCCACCGGGGAGCTGTTTTTT. This codes for CASSQVSGGPTGELFF.

V usage is TRBV28 and J usage is TRBJ2-5, with 7 bases lining up with TRBD2. Germline CDR1 MDHEN, CDR2 SYDVKM. This CDR3 has 16 amino acids. V lost 3 bases and J lost 5; bases outside the gene matches: 12. The CDR3 reads CASSFNWGRVGETQYF. The CDR3 nucleotides are TGTGCCAGCAGTTTTAACTGGGGGAGGGTTGGGGAGACCCAGTACTTC.

The chain uses TRBV19 and TRBJ1-1, with D uncertain. Trimming stripped 3 bases from V and 5 bases from J, with 13 bases between. Germline CDR1 and CDR2: LNHDA and SQIVND (reference sequence). The CDR3 has 14 amino acids. The CDR3 DNA sequence: TGTGCCAGTAGTATGGCCGCGAGTGTAACTGAAGCTTTCTTT. Its translation: CASSMAASVTEAFF.

V usage is TRBV29-1 and J usage is TRBJ2-7, with 10 bases that match TRBD1. With V trimmed by 4 bases and J by 2 bases, 5 bases remained unmatched. Germline CDR1 reads SQVTM; CDR2 reads ANQGSEA. This CDR3 comprises 14 residues. Written as DNA, the CDR3 is TGCAGCGTTGGCGGACAGGGGGGCCCCTACGAGCAGTACTTC. It encodes CSVGGQGGPYEQYF.

A word on this clone: Sequence at one end of the junction differs from germline and may be a read error. The CDR3 DNA is TGTGCCAGCAGTAACTCGAGGGAGCAGTTCTTC. It translates to CASSNSREQFF. The chain uses TRBV6-5 and TRBJ2-1; unclear D gene. Germline V gives CDR1 MNHEY, CDR2 SVGAGI. The CDR3 runs 11 residues.

V is TRBV4-1 and J is TRBJ1-1; D may be TRBD1 (6 bases). CDR1 and CDR2 (germline): MGHRA, YSYEKL. V dropped 4 bases and J dropped 7 bases, with 13 bases sitting between them. The CDR3 extends over 13 amino acids. The CDR3 DNA reads TGCGCCAGCAGCCGCGCGGGGGCCGTTGAAGCTTTCTTT. This encodes CASSRAGAVEAFF.

In DNA form, the CDR3 reads TGTGCCACCAGCGCCCGAGGAGGGGGCACAGATACGCAGTATTTT. This codes for CATSARGGGTDTQYF. The V and J genes are TRBV15 and TRBJ2-3; D is possibly TRBD2 (6 bases). CDR3 size: 15 residues. The germline CDR1 and CDR2 sequences are LNHNV and YYDKDF (reference sequence). Trimming removed 5 bases from V and 1 base from J, with 13 bases in between.

V and J are TRBV12-2 and TRBJ1-2. TRBV12-2 is tagged as a pseudogene. This CDR3 spans 16 amino acids. This CDR3 is CASRFTLGFYNYGYTF. The CDR3 nucleotides are TGTGCAAGTCGCTTTACCCTCGGTTTCTATAACTATGGCTACACCTTC.

The J gene is TRBJ2-3, the V gene TRBV13; D not resolved. The germline CDR1 and CDR2 sequences are PRHDT and FYEKMQ (reference sequence). With 2 bases removed from V and 2 bases from J, the gap between germline ends came to 5 bases. The CDR3 is made up of 13 amino acids. CDR3: CASSLNPTDTQYF. CDR3 in DNA: TGTGCCAGCAGCTTAAACCCCACAGATACGCAGTATTTT.

This chain connects TRBV5-1 to TRBJ2-1; D is possibly TRBD1 (6 bases). V was shortened by 0 bases and J by 7 bases, with 20 bases between the two germline ends. The CDR3 has 17 amino acids. In germline, CDR1 is SGHRS, CDR2 YFSETQ. CDR3 loop: CASSLVAGERGTNEQFF. CDR3 sequence (DNA): TGCGCCAGCAGCTTGGTTGCAGGGGAAAGAGGGACGAATGAGCAGTTCTTC.

The J gene is TRBJ2-2, the V gene TRBV7-7; 9 bases align to TRBD2. The CDR3 has 15 residues. Germline V lookup: CDR1 SSHAT, CDR2 FNYEAQ (reference sequence). V was clipped by 3 bases and J by 7 bases; unmatched bases: 6. CDR3 in amino acids: CASSLGLAGSGELFF. CDR3 sequence (DNA): TGTGCCAGCAGCTTGGGGCTAGCGGGGAGCGGGGAGCTGTTTTTT. Together with reference TRBV7-7 and TRBJ2-2, the CDR3 gives the full variable domain: GAGVSQSPRYKVTKRGQDVTLRCDPISSHATLYWYQQALGQGPEFLTYFNYEAQPDKSGLPSDRFSAERPEGSISTLTIQRTEQRDSAMYRCASSLGLAGSGELFFGEGSRLTVL.

This chain links TRBV2 with TRBJ2-7; unclear D gene. This CDR3 comprises 12 residues. V lost 6 bases and J lost 3, with 9 bases in between. Germline CDR1 is SNHLY and CDR2 is FYNNEI. This CDR3 reads CASSTYRYEQYF. The CDR3 nucleotides are TGTGCCAGCAGCACGTACCGCTACGAGCAGTACTTC.

V and J are TRBV7-7 and TRBJ2-1; D is ambiguous. Germline CDR1 reads SSHAT; CDR2 reads FNYEAQ (reference sequence). The CDR3 extends over 15 amino acids. With 3 bases removed from V and 0 bases from J, the gap between germline ends came to 9 bases. The CDR3 is CASSFGRSSYNEQFF. CDR3 DNA: TGTGCCAGCAGCTTTGGCCGGAGCTCCTACAATGAGCAGTTCTTC.

For the CDR3, the DNA is TGCGCCAGCAGCCAAGAAATCCGGGACTTCACAGATACGCAGTATTTT. Protein: CASSQEIRDFTDTQYF. The J gene is TRBJ2-3, the V gene TRBV4-1, with a possible D match to TRBD2 (6 bases). Germline V gene lookup returns CDR1 MGHRA and CDR2 YSYEKL. The CDR3 spans 16 residues. With 0 bases removed from V and 2 bases from J, the gap between germline ends came to 12 bases.

The chain links TRBV6-5 to TRBJ1-4; no firm D call. Germline V CDR1 and CDR2: MNHEY, SVGAGI. The germline V and J ends were trimmed by 7 bases and 7 bases, with 16 bases remaining between them. The CDR3 is 14 amino acids. The CDR3 loop is CASNSGAVGEKLFF. Written as DNA, the CDR3 is TGTGCCAGCAACTCAGGCGCGGTCGGTGAAAAACTGTTTTTT.